The 23 T cell receptor beta chains below were found in one sample sequenced in a study of T cell changes during pregnancy in multiple sclerosis. Using immunoSEQ multiplex PCR, the repertoire was profiled, and TCRdb retains in-frame clones only, with some absent. The sample has fewer than 140,000 clones, around 90% seen once. Source: peripheral blood, taken before pregnancy. All receptors derive from a female donor with multiple sclerosis, enrolled in a pregnancy study.

This clone was seen a single time. The chain is built from TRBV18 and TRBJ1-1; TRBD1 agrees at 9 bases. V shed 3 bases, J shed 6 bases, and the junction held 5 bases outside the gene matches. From germline, CDR1 is KGHSH and CDR2 LQKENI. CDR3 length equals 14 residues. The CDR3 nucleotides are TGTGCCAGCTCACCTGCACAGGGGGCAGCTGAAGCTTTCTTT. This codes for CASSPAQGAAEAFF.

The CDR3 sequence is CASRLDGRALGTDTQYF. The CDR3, as DNA: TGTGCAAGTCGCTTGGACGGGAGGGCCTTGGGCACAGATACGCAGTATTTT. This rearrangement joins TRBV12-2 to TRBJ2-3; the table names TRBD2, a call not compared with the DNA. TRBV12-2 is termed a pseudogene. The CDR3 is 17 amino acids.

The chain links TRBV6-5 to TRBJ2-2; no clear D gene. CDR1 and CDR2 (germline): MNHEY, SVGAGI. V lost 2 bases, J lost 4 bases, and 5 bases lay in between. The CDR3 loop spans 13 amino acids. CDR3 sequence reads: CASSYTGTGELFF. The CDR3 DNA sequence: TGTGCCAGCAGTTACACGGGCACCGGGGAGCTGTTTTTT.

V usage is TRBV30 and J usage is TRBJ1-2; 9 positions agree with TRBD1. The CDR3 extends over 14 amino acids. CDR1 and CDR2 from the germline V gene are GTSNPN and SVGIG (reference sequence). With 7 bases clipped from V and 2 bases from J, the junction kept 8 bases outside the gene matches. The CDR3 spells CALDRGSSNYGYTF. As DNA, the CDR3 is TGTGCCTTGGACAGGGGATCGAGCAACTATGGCTACACCTTC.

This chain links TRBV4-3 with TRBJ2-1; D not resolved. The CDR3 spans 16 residues. V gave up 0 bases and J gave up 1 base, with 10 bases separating them. Germline V gene lookup returns CDR1 LGHNA and CDR2 YSLEER. This CDR3 reads CASSQDRFFSYNEQFF. CDR3 in DNA: TGCGCCAGCAGCCAAGACAGGTTTTTTTCCTACAATGAGCAGTTCTTC.

The chain has TRBV30 and TRBJ1-5; tentatively, D is TRBD1 (5 bases). Germline CDR1 and CDR2: GTSNPN and SVGIG (reference sequence). This CDR3 has 15 residues. V lost 0 bases, J lost 4 bases, and 13 bases lay in between. The CDR3 DNA is TGTGCCTGGAGTGTACAGGCTAGGGCTAATCAGCCCCAGCATTTT. Its protein product is CAWSVQARANQPQHF.

V is TRBV6-1 and J is TRBJ2-5; the match to TRBD2 covers 8 bases. V dropped 6 bases and J dropped 3; count of bases not matched to a gene: 6. This CDR3 region has 14 residues. Germline loops: CDR1 MNHNS, CDR2 SASEGT. CDR3: CASRRGDTKETQYF. CDR3 DNA: TGTGCCAGCAGGCGGGGGGACACAAAAGAGACCCAGTACTTC.

The chain couples TRBV18 to TRBJ2-5; unclear D gene. The germline CDR1 and CDR2 sequences are KGHSH and LQKENI. The germline V and J ends were trimmed by 3 bases and 5 bases, with 7 bases remaining between them. This CDR3 region has 12 residues. The CDR3 DNA sequence: TGTGCCAGCTCACCTACTGCGGAGACCCAGTACTTC. Its protein product is CASSPTAETQYF.

This chain joins TRBV9 and TRBJ2-2, with TRBD1 as a possible D gene (5 bases). V lost 3 bases and J lost 7, with 19 bases in between. This CDR3 spans 16 amino acids. The germline gives CDR1 SGDLS, CDR2 YYNGEE. The CDR3 region is CASSGTSRTFSGELFF. DNA of the CDR3: TGTGCCAGCAGCGGGACATCTCGTACCTTCAGCGGGGAGCTGTTTTTT.

Comments on this clone: A junction end diverges from the germline sequence, so it may reflect a read error. The chain combines TRBV6-1 with TRBJ1-3; 8 bases align to TRBD1. The CDR3 sequence is 16 residues long. The germline gives CDR1 MNHNS, CDR2 SASEGT. CDR3 sequence: CAISDRGSSSGNTIYF. The CDR3 DNA is TGTGCCATCAGTGACAGGGGTAGTAGCTCTGGAAACACCATATATTTT.

The rearrangement joins TRBV19 to TRBJ1-1; TRBD1 is a possible D gene (6 bases). Between the trimmed V and J ends, which lost 1 base and 1 base, there was a span of 22 bases. CDR1 and CDR2 from the germline V gene are LNHDA and SQIVND (reference sequence). This CDR3 is 19 amino acids long. CDR3 nucleotides: TGTGCCAGTAGTATAGTCCACCTAGGACAGATGGACCGGAACACTGAAGCTTTCTTT. This sequence encodes CASSIVHLGQMDRNTEAFF.

This chain joins TRBV9 and TRBJ1-1; 7 bases map to TRBD1. Losses at the gene ends were 3 bases for V and 2 bases for J; bases not matched to a gene: 13. The germline V gene has CDR1 SGDLS and CDR2 YYNGEE. This CDR3 is built from 17 residues. CDR3 in amino acids: CASSATINRDSNTEAFF. The CDR3, as DNA: TGTGCCAGCAGCGCCACCATCAACCGGGACAGCAACACTGAAGCTTTCTTT.

The chain links TRBV7-8 to TRBJ2-5; 7 bases fit TRBD1. With 3 bases clipped from V and 3 bases from J, the junction kept 1 base outside the gene matches. The germline V gene has CDR1 SGHVS and CDR2 FQNEAQ. The length of the CDR3 is 13 residues. The DNA of the CDR3 is TGTGCCAGCAGCTTCGACAGGGAAGAGACCCAGTACTTC. This codes for CASSFDREETQYF.

The rearrangement joins TRBV18 to TRBJ1-3; D possibly corresponds to TRBD1 (5 bases). V dropped 2 bases and J dropped 0 bases, with 5 bases sitting between them. In germline, CDR1 is KGHSH, CDR2 LQKENI. The CDR3 is 14 residues long. The CDR3 DNA follows: TGTGCCAGCTCACCAGGGGCCTCTGGAAACACCATATATTTT. This translates into CASSPGASGNTIYF.

The chain recombines TRBV6-5 with TRBJ1-1; 8 bases fit TRBD1. There are 15 residues in the CDR3. Trimming at V came to 8 bases and at J to 1 base, leaving 9 bases not matched to a gene. Germline V gives CDR1 MNHEY, CDR2 SVGAGI. The CDR3 DNA sequence: TGTGCCAGCCGGCGGGGACAGGTGAAGAACACTGAAGCTTTCTTT. It codes for CASRRGQVKNTEAFF.

The V and J genes are TRBV6-1 and TRBJ1-4; TRBD1 matches at 7 bases. This CDR3 has 15 amino acids. V trimming: 8 bases; J trimming: 8 bases; junction bases outside the gene matches: 14. Germline loops: CDR1 MNHNS, CDR2 SASEGT. CDR3: CASGDSPGGLEKLFF. The CDR3 nucleotides read TGTGCCAGCGGAGACTCCCCAGGGGGATTAGAAAAACTGTTTTTT.

DNA for the CDR3: TGTGCCAGCAGCGTAAAGGACTCACCCTCAGGCCGGGCAGATAGCAATCAGCCCCAGCATTTT. As protein: CASSVKDSPSGRADSNQPQHF. V is TRBV9 and J is TRBJ1-5; D remains unclear. The CDR3 is made up of 21 amino acids. Between the trimmed V and J ends, which lost 1 base and 0 bases, there was a span of 26 bases. The germline gives CDR1 SGDLS, CDR2 YYNGEE.

The CDR3 loop is CASSNSGVETQYF. CDR3 in DNA: TGTGCCAGTAGTAATTCAGGGGTGGAGACCCAGTACTTC. The chain has TRBV19 and TRBJ2-5; D is perhaps TRBD1 (6 bases). Trimming took 4 bases from V and 5 from J, leaving 11 bases between them. Germline CDR1 LNHDA, CDR2 SQIVND (reference sequence). CDR3 size: 13 residues. Supplemented by reference TRBV19 and TRBJ2-5, the full variable domain reads DGGITQSPKYLFRKEGQNVTLSCEQNLNHDAMYWYRQDPGQGLRLIYYSQIVNDFQKGDIAEGYSVSREKKESFPLTVTSAQKNPTAFYLCASSNSGVETQYFGPGTRLLVL.

The J gene is TRBJ1-2, the V gene TRBV7-2; D is unclear. The V end lost 5 bases, the J end lost 5 bases, and 12 bases lay between the germline ends. Germline V gene sequence: CDR1 SGHTA, CDR2 FQGNSA. The CDR3 contains 13 residues. CDR3 amino acids: CASSPQQEYGYTF. In DNA, the CDR3 is TGTGCCAGCAGCCCCCAGCAGGAATATGGCTACACCTTC.

The J gene is TRBJ1-2, the V gene TRBV5-1, with 9 nucleotides matching TRBD1. V shed 0 bases, J shed 7 bases, and the junction held 7 bases outside the gene matches. CDR3 length: 15 residues. Germline CDR1 reads SGHRS; CDR2 reads YFSETQ. CDR3 nucleotides: TGCGCCAGCAGCTTGGGGGACAGGGAGCTCGTTGGCTACACCTTC. Translating it yields CASSLGDRELVGYTF.

The J gene is TRBJ1-1, the V gene TRBV11-3; 8 bases are a match to TRBD1. CDR1 and CDR2 from the germline V gene are SGHNT and YENEEA. V lost 0 bases to trimming and J lost 4 bases; unmatched junction nucleotides: 10. The CDR3 is made up of 17 amino acids. The CDR3 nucleotides read TGTGCCAGCAGCTTAGATCTAAGTCCAGGGGGCGTCACTGAAGCTTTCTTT. Translation: CASSLDLSPGGVTEAFF.

This clone was found once. The chain employs TRBV9 and TRBJ1-1, with 7 bases that match TRBD1. Germline CDR1 SGDLS, CDR2 YYNGEE. With 4 bases clipped from V and 7 bases from J, the junction kept 13 bases outside the gene matches. This CDR3 spans 15 amino acids. This CDR3 reads CASSKNRGSSSEAFF. CDR3 bases: TGTGCCAGCAGCAAGAACAGGGGCTCTTCGAGTGAAGCTTTCTTT.

The chain uses TRBV7-2 and TRBJ1-6; TRBD1 matches at 9 bases. The CDR3 length is 15 residues. Germline V gene data show CDR1 as SGHTA and CDR2 as FQGNSA. With V trimmed by 6 bases and J by 10 bases, 10 bases remained unmatched. CDR3 coding DNA: TGTGCCAGCAGTTTCAGGACAGGGGAGAAGTCACCCCTCCACTTT. Its protein product is CASSFRTGEKSPLHF.